This is a list of T cell receptor beta chains from one sample in a study of T cell responses to AZD1222 COVID-19 vaccine. TCRdb keeps only in-frame clones here, not all; method: immunoSEQ multiplex PCR. Of about 190,000 clones in the sample, approximately 92% are singletons; the top ten hold less than 1.5%. The material was peripheral blood, obtained on day 0 of AZD1222 vaccination. These receptors all stem from an adult in good health. Both conserved end residues are part of each CDR3. Each record gives: D gene, CDR3 length, V gene, clone size, J gene, CDR3 DNA, CDR3 protein. The D gene is left open where the match is weak. Clone size is not always given. Where it is, it says once, few, many or a class for expanded clones.

>NA|15|TRBV15|NA|TRBJ1-5
TGTGCCACCAGCAAAGGGACGGCTAGCAATCAGCCCCAGCATTTT
CATSKGTASNQPQHF
>TRBD1|15|TRBV15|NA|TRBJ1-4
TGTGCCACCAGCGGAGGGGACAGTCAGTATGAAAAACTGTTTTTT
CATSGGDSQYEKLFF
>NA|15|TRBV6-5|NA|TRBJ1-2
TGTGCCAGCAGTTCGCCTTACGGCCTCGGGTATGGCTACACCTTC
CASSSPYGLGYGYTF
>TRBD2|15|TRBV6-6|NA|TRBJ2-1
TGTGCCAGCAGCCTCGGACTAGCGGGGTCCAATGAGCAGTTCTTC
CASSLGLAGSNEQFF
>TRBD1|16|TRBV3-1/TRBV3-2|NA|TRBJ1-2
TGTGCCAGCAGCCAAGAGCAGACAGGGGGACTCTATGGCTACACCTTC
CASSQEQTGGLYGYTF
>NA|15|TRBV15|NA|TRBJ2-7
TGTGCCACCAGCAGAGAGTCGGGAAGTACCTACGAGCAGTACTTC
CATSRESGSTYEQYF
>TRBD1|18|TRBV28|NA|TRBJ1-2
TGTGCCAGCAGTTTGGGGCCCTGGCAGGGGGCGCTTAACTATGGCTACACCTTC
CASSLGPWQGALNYGYTF
>NA|14|TRBV6-1|once|TRBJ1-4
TGTGCCAGCAGTGACGGCGGATCGAATGAAAAACTGTTTTTT
CASSDGGSNEKLFF
>NA|15|TRBV6-2/TRBV6-3|NA|TRBJ2-1
TGTGCCAGCAGTTACTCGATTGCAGGGCCCAATGAGCAGTTCTTC
CASSYSIAGPNEQFF
>NA|11|TRBV5-1|NA|TRBJ2-1
TGCGCCAGCAGCCAACAGGCTGAGCAGTTCTTC
CASSQQAEQFF
>NA|13|TRBV5-1|NA|TRBJ2-5
TGCGCCACCGCTCCGGGGGGCTCAGAGACCCAGTACTTC
CATAPGGSETQYF
>NA|14|TRBV30|NA|TRBJ1-5
TGTGCCTGGAGTAGTATGGGAAACAATCAGCCCCAGCATTTT
CAWSSMGNNQPQHF
>NA|14|TRBV21-1|NA|TRBJ2-7
TGTGCCAGCAGCAAAGATTGGAGATCCTACGAGCAGTACTTC
CASSKDWRSYEQYF
>NA|16|TRBV7-9|NA|TRBJ1-6
TGTGCCAGCAGACTCATGTTGGGGGGAGATAATTCACCCCTCCACTTT
CASRLMLGGDNSPLHF
>NA|14|TRBV11-2|NA|TRBJ1-2
TGTGCCAGCAGACTAGGAGAGCATCGGAGTGGCTACACCTTC
CASRLGEHRSGYTF
>NA|15|TRBV5-6|NA|TRBJ1-1
TGTGCCAGCAGTGCTCGGAGGGCTTGGAACACTGAAGCTTTCTTT
CASSARRAWNTEAFF
>NA|13|TRBV4-3|NA|TRBJ1-5
TGCGCCAGCAGCCAAGAGACCTATCAGCCCCAGCATTTT
CASSQETYQPQHF
>NA|17|TRBV4-3|NA|TRBJ1-6
TGCGCCAGCAGCCAATCGACGGGGAGCTCCTATAATTCACCCCTCCACTTT
CASSQSTGSSYNSPLHF
>TRBD1|16|TRBV9|NA|TRBJ1-2
TGTGCCAGCAGCGTAATCGTGACAGGGGAAGATCATGGCTACACCTTC
CASSVIVTGEDHGYTF
>NA|11|TRBV5-8|NA|TRBJ1-6
TGTGCCAGCAGCTTGTTGGCACCCCTCCACTTT
CASSLLAPLHF
>TRBD1|15|TRBV5-1|NA|TRBJ2-5
TGCGCCAGCAGCCGGACAGGGATGGGGCAAGAGACCCAGTACTTC
CASSRTGMGQETQYF
>NA|11|TRBV3-1/TRBV3-2|NA|TRBJ2-7
TGTGCCAGCAGCTGGGGGATGGAGCAGTACTTC
CASSWGMEQYF
>NA|11|TRBV7-2|NA|TRBJ1-1
TGTGCCAGCAGCTTACGGGTGTCTGCTTTCTTT
CASSLRVSAFF
>NA|14|TRBV6-4|NA|TRBJ1-6
TGTGCCAGCAGCCGGGATATCTATAATTCACCCCTCCACTTT
CASSRDIYNSPLHF
>NA|17|TRBV12-5|NA|TRBJ2-2
TGTGCTAGTGGTTTGGTACGGGGGCAGTTACCCACCGGGGAGCTGTTTTTT
CASGLVRGQLPTGELFF
>TRBD2|15|TRBV2|few|TRBJ2-1
TGTGCCAGCATCGAAACTAGCGGGATCTACAATGAGCAGTTCTTC
CASIETSGIYNEQFF
>NA|14|TRBV19|NA|TRBJ1-1
TGTGCCAGTGTCCCGGGACACACGAACACTGAAGCTTTCTTT
CASVPGHTNTEAFF
>NA|14|TRBV18|NA|TRBJ2-7
TGTGCCAGCTCATCCTCCGGACAGACCTACGAGCAGTACTTC
CASSSSGQTYEQYF